This T cell receptor (beta chain) was obtained from a study of cytomegalovirus exposure and HLA in healthy donors. General study results and limits: The productive fraction for most TCR beta V segments was about 90% or about 30% in an earlier analysis. Cytomegalovirus association was listed for approximately 160 TCR beta chains.

The CDR3 consists of 15 residues. V lost 5 bases to trimming and J lost 0 bases, with 13 bases between them. Germline V gene lookup returns CDR1 MNHNS and CDR2 SASEGT. This PCR relied on a set of 60 Vbeta primers and 13 Jbeta primers. Libraries were prepared by immunoSEQ multiplex PCR; TCRdb keeps only in-frame clonotypes and omits some of them. The sample contains about 190,000 clones, 87% of which appear only once. In the case of this clone: Its cognate antigen is unknown.

The sample comprised PBMCs. The chain links TRBV6-1 to TRBJ1-1, with D perhaps TRBD1 (5 bases). The origin of this receptor is a boy between 2 and 15 years old in good health and CMV-seronegative. CDR3 in DNA: TGTGCCAGCAGTAGGGCAGGGCTGATGAACACTGAAGCTTTCTTT. The encoded protein is CASSRAGLMNTEAFF.